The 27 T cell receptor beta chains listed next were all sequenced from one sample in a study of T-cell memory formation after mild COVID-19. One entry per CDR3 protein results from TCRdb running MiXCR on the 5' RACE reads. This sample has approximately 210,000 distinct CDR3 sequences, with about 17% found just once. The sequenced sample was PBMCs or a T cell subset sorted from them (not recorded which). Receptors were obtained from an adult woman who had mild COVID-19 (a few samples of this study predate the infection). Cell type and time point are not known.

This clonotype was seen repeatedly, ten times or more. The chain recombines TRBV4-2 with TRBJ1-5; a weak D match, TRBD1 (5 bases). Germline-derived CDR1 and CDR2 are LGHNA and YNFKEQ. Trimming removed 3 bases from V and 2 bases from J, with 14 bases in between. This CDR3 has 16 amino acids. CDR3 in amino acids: CASSHSTAPGNQPQHF. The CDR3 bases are TGTGCCAGCAGCCACTCGACAGCCCCAGGCAATCAGCCCCAGCATTTT.

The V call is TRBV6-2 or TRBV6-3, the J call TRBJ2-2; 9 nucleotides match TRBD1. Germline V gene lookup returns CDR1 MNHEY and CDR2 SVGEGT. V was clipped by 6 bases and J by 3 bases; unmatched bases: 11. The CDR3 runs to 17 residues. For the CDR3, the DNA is TGTGCCAGCAGCGCGGAGCCGGGACAGGGCCACACCGGGGAGCTGTTTTTT. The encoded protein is CASSAEPGQGHTGELFF.

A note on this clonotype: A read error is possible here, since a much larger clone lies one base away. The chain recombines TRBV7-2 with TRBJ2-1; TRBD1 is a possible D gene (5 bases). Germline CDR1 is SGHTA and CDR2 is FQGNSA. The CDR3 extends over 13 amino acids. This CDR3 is CDSSSTAYNEQFF. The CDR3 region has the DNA TGTGACAGCAGCTCGACAGCGTACAATGAGCAGTTCTTC.

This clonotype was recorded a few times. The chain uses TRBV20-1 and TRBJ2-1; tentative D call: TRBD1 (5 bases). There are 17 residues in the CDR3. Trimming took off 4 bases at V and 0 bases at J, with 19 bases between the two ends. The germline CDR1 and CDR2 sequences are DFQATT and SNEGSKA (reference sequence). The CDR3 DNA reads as TGCAGTGCTATGGGGCCCTCGGACCTGATCTCCTACAATGAGCAGTTCTTC. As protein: CSAMGPSDLISYNEQFF.

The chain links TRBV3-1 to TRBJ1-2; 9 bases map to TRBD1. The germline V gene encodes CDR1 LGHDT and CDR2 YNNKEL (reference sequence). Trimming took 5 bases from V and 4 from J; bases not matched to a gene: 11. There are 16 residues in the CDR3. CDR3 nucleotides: TGTGCCAGCAGCTTAAGGGGGACAGGGAGAAGCTATGGCTACACCTTC. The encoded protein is CASSLRGTGRSYGYTF. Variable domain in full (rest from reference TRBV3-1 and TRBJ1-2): DTAVSQTPKYLVTQMGNDKSIKCEQNLGHDTMYWYKQDSKKFLKIMFSYNNKELIINETVPNRFSPKSPDKAHLNLHINSLELGDSAVYFCASSLRGTGRSYGYTFGSGTRLTVV.

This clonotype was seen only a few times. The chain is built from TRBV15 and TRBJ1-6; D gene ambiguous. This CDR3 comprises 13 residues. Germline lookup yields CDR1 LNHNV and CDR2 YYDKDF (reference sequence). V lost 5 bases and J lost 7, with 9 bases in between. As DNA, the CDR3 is TGTGCCACCAGCTCGTGGAAGAATTCACCCCTCCACTTT. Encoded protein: CATSSWKNSPLHF.

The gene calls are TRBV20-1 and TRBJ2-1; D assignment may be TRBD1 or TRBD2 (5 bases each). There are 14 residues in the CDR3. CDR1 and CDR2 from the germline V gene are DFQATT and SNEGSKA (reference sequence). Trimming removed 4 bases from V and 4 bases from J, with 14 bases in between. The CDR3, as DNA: TGCAGTGCTACATCCGGGACGAAATACAATGAGCAGTTCTTC. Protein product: CSATSGTKYNEQFF.

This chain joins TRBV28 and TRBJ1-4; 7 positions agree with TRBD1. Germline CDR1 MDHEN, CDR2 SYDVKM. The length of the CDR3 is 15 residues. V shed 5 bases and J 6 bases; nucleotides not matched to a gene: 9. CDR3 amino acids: CASSLMDRRDEKLFF. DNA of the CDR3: TGTGCCAGCAGTCTAATGGACAGGAGAGATGAAAAACTGTTTTTT. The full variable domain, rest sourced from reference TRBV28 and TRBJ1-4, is DVKVTQSSRYLVKRTGEKVFLECVQDMDHENMFWYRQDPGLGLRLIYFSYDVKMKEKGDIPEGYSVSREKKERFSLILESASTNQTSMYLCASSLMDRRDEKLFFGSGTQLSVL.

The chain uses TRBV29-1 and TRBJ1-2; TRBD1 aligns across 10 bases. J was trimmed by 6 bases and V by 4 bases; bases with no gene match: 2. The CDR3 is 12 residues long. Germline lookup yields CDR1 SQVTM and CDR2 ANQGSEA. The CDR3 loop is CSVGDRGNGYTF. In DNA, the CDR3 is TGCAGCGTTGGGGACAGGGGAAATGGCTACACCTTC.

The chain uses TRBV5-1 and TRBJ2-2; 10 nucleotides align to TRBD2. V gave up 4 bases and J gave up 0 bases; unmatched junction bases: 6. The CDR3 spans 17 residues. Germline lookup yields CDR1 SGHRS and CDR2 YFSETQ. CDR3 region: CASSTLSGRANTGELFF. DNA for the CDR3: TGCGCCAGCAGCACCCTCAGCGGGAGGGCGAACACCGGGGAGCTGTTTTTT.

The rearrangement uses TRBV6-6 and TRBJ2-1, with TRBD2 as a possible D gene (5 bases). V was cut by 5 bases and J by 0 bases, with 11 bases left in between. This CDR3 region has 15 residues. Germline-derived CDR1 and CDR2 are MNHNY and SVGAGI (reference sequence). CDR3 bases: TGTGCCAGCAGTCCCGACGGGAACTCCTACAATGAGCAGTTCTTC. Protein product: CASSPDGNSYNEQFF.

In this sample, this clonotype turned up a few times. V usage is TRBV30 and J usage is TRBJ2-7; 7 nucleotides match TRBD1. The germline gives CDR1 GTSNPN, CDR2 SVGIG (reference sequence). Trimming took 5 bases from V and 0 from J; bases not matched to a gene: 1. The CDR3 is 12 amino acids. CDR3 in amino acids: CAWGTVSYEQYF. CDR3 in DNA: TGTGCCTGGGGGACAGTCTCCTACGAGCAGTACTTC.

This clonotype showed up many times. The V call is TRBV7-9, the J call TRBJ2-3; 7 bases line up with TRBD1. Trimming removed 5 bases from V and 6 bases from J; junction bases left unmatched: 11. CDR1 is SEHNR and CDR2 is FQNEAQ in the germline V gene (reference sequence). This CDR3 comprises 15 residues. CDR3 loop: CASSLGQDGLDTQYF. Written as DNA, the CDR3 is TGTGCCAGCAGCCTCGGACAGGATGGGTTGGATACGCAGTATTTT.

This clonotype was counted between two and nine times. CDR3 DNA: TGTGCCAGCAGCTTAAACTTTGCCCGCAATCAGACCCAGTACTTC. This gives the protein CASSLNFARNQTQYF. The chain couples TRBV7-9 to TRBJ2-5; D unclear. The CDR3 has 15 amino acids. Deletions cut 2 bases from V and 6 bases from J, with 16 bases between. Germline CDR1 SEHNR, CDR2 FQNEAQ (reference sequence). The whole variable domain, remainder taken from reference TRBV7-9 and TRBJ2-5, is DTGVSQNPRHKITKRGQNVTFRCDPISEHNRLYWYRQTLGQGPEFLTYFQNEAQLEKSRLLSDRFSAERPKGSFSTLEIQRTEQGDSAMYLCASSLNFARNQTQYFGPGTRLLVL.

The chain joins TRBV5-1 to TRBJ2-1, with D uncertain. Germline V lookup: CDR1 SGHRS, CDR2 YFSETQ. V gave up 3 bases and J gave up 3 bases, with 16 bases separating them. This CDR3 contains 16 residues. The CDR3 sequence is CASSSGDRSVYNEQFF. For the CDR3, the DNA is TGCGCCAGCAGCTCCGGCGACCGATCCGTCTACAATGAGCAGTTCTTC.

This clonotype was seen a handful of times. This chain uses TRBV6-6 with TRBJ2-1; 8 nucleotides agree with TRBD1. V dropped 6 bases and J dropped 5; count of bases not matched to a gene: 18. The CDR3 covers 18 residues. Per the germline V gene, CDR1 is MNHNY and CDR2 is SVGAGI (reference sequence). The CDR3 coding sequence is TGTGCCAGCAGCCCCCTGTCGGCGCGGCCGGGACAGGACAATGAGCAGTTCTTC. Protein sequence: CASSPLSARPGQDNEQFF.

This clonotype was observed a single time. DNA of the CDR3: TGTGCCAGCAGCGTGGGCGGGGAACCGGGATCTGAAGCTTTCTTT. Protein: CASSVGGEPGSEAFF. The chain couples TRBV9 to TRBJ1-1; D unclear. Germline CDR1 is SGDLS and CDR2 is YYNGEE. V was trimmed by 2 bases and J by 6 bases, leaving 17 bases between them. The CDR3 contains 15 residues.

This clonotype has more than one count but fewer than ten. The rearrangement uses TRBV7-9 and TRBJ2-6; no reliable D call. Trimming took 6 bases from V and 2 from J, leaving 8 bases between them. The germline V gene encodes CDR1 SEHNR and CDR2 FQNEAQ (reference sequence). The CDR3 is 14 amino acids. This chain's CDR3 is CASRVPAGANVLTF. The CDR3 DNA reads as TGTGCCAGCAGGGTTCCTGCTGGGGCCAACGTCCTGACTTTC.

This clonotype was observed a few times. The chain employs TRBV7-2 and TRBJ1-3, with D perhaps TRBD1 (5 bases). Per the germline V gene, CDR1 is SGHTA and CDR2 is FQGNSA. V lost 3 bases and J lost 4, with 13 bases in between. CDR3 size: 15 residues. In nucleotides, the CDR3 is TGTGCCAGCAGCTTCGGGTCAGGGACGGGAAACACCATATATTTT. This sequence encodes CASSFGSGTGNTIYF.

CDR3 sequence reads: CAVNRDAGPTEAFF. In DNA, the CDR3 is TGTGCCGTGAACCGGGACGCTGGGCCCACTGAAGCTTTCTTT. The chain recombines TRBV10-3 with TRBJ1-1, with a tentative D call TRBD1 (5 bases). The ends were cut back, 11 bases at V and 4 bases at J, with 20 bases in the middle. The CDR3 runs 14 residues. Per the germline V gene, CDR1 is ENHRY and CDR2 is SYGVKD.

As DNA, the CDR3 is TGTGCCAGCTCACCCGGACTAGCGGGAGTCTCGGGCGAGCAGTACTTC. This codes for CASSPGLAGVSGEQYF. The chain is built from TRBV18 and TRBJ2-7; TRBD2 matches at 13 bases. Germline CDR1 is KGHSH and CDR2 is LQKENI. This CDR3 region has 16 residues. With V trimmed by 3 bases and J by 6 bases, 8 bases remained unmatched.

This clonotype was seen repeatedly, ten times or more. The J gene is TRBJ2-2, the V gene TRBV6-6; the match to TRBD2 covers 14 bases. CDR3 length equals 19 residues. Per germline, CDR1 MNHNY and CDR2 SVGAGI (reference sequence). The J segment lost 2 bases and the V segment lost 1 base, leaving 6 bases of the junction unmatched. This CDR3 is CASSYFRTSGGTNTGELFF. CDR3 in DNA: TGTGCCAGCAGTTACTTTCGGACTAGCGGGGGGACAAACACCGGGGAGCTGTTTTTT.

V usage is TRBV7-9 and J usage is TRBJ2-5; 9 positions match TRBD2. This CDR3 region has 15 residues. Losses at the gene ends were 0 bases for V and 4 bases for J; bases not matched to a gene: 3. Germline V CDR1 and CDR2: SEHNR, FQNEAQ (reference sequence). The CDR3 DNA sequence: TGTGCCAGCAGCTTAGCGATACTAGCGGGAGAGACCCAGTACTTC. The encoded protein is CASSLAILAGETQYF.

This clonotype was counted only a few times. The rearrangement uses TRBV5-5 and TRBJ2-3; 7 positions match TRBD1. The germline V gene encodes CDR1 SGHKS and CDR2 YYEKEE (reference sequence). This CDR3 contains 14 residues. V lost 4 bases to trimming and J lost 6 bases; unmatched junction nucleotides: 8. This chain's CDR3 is CASSGTEPKDTQYF. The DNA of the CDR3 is TGTGCCAGCAGCGGGACAGAGCCTAAGGATACGCAGTATTTT.

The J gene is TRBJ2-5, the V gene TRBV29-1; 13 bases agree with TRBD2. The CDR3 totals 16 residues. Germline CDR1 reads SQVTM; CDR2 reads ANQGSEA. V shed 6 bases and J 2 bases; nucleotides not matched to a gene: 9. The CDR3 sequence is CSVLGLAGVGQETQYF. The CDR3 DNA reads TGCAGCGTCCTCGGACTAGCGGGAGTAGGGCAAGAGACCCAGTACTTC.

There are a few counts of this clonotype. The CDR3 region is CASSLGQEANYGYTF. The CDR3 nucleotides read TGCGCCAGCAGCTTGGGACAGGAGGCTAACTATGGCTACACCTTC. The chain couples TRBV5-1 to TRBJ1-2; the D gene is possibly TRBD1 (6 bases). Trimming removed 0 bases at V and 0 bases at J, with 9 bases between. This CDR3 contains 15 residues. Germline-derived CDR1 and CDR2 are SGHRS and YFSETQ.

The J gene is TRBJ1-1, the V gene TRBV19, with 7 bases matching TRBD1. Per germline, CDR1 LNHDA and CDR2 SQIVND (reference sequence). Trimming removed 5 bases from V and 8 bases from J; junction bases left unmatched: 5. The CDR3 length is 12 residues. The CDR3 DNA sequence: TGTGCCAGTAGTGTCGTGACAGGGGAAGCTTTCTTT. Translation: CASSVVTGEAFF.